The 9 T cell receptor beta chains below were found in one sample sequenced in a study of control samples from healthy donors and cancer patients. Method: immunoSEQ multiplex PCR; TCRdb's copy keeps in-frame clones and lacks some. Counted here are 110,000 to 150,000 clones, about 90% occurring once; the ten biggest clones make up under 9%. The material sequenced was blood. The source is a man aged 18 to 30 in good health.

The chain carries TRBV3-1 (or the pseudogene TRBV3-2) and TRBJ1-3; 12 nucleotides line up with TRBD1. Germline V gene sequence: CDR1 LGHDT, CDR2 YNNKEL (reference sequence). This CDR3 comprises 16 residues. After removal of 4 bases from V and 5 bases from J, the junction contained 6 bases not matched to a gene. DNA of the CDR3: TGTGCCAGCAGCCCGACCGGGACAGGGGGCAGAAACACCATATATTTT. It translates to CASSPTGTGGRNTIYF.

The CDR3 DNA is TGCAGCGTTGTCCAGTACTACGAGCAGTACTTC. The encoded protein is CSVVQYYEQYF. The rearrangement joins TRBV29-1 to TRBJ2-7; D is undetermined. This CDR3 comprises 11 residues. Germline CDR1 is SQVTM and CDR2 is ANQGSEA. The V end lost 4 bases, the J end lost 3 bases, and 7 bases lay between the germline ends.

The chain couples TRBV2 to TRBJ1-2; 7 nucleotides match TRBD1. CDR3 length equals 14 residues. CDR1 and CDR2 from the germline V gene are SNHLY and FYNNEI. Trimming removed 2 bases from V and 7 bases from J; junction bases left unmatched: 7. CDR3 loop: CASSEQGGWGGYTF. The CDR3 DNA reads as TGTGCCAGCAGTGAACAAGGGGGCTGGGGTGGCTACACCTTC.

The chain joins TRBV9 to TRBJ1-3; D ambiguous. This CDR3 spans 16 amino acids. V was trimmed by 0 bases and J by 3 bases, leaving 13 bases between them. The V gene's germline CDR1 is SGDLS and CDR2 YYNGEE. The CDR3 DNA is TGTGCCAGCAGCGTAGCCTGGGCGGGGATTGGAAACACCATATATTTT. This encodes CASSVAWAGIGNTIYF.

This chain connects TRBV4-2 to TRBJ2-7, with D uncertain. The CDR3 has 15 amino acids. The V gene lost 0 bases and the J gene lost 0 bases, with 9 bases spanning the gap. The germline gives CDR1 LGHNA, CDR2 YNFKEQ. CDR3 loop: CASSQEGQISYEQYF. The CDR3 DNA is TGTGCCAGCAGCCAAGAAGGCCAGATCTCCTACGAGCAGTACTTC.

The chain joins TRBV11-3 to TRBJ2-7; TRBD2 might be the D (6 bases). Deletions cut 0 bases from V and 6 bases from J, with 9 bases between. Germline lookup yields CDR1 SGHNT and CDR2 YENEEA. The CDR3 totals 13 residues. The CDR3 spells CASSLDHGGEQYF. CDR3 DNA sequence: TGTGCCAGCAGCTTAGATCACGGGGGCGAGCAGTACTTC.

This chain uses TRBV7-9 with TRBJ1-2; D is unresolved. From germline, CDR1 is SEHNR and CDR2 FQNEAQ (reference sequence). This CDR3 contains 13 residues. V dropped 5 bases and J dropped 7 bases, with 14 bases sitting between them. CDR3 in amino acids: CASSESTSSGYTF. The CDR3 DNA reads TGTGCCAGCAGCGAGAGTACATCTAGTGGCTACACCTTC.

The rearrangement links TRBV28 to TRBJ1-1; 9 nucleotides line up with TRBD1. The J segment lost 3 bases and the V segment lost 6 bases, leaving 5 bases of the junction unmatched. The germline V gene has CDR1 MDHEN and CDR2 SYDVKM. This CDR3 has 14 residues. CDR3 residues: CASRPGQGYTEAFF. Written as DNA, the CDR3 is TGTGCCAGCAGGCCGGGACAGGGCTACACTGAAGCTTTCTTT.

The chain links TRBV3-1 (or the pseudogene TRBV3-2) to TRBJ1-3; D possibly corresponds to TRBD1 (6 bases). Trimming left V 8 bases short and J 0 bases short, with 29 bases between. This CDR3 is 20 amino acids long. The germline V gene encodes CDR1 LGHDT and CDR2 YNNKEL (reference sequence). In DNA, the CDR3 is TGTGCCAGCGCTCGTATCCCCAACACACGGACAGCAGTCTCTGGAAACACCATATATTTT. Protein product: CASARIPNTRTAVSGNTIYF.